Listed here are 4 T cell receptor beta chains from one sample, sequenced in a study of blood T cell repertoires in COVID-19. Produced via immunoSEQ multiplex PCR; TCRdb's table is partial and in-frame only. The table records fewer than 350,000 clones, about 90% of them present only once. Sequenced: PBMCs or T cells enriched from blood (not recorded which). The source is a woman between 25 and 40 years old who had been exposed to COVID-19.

DNA of the CDR3: TGTGCCAGCAGTTTAGGGGGGGATAGCGTCTACACCGGGGAGCTGTTTTTT. It yields the protein CASSLGGDSVYTGELFF. The rearrangement uses TRBV28 and TRBJ2-2; 7 nucleotides align to TRBD2. In germline, CDR1 is MDHEN, CDR2 SYDVKM. The CDR3 has 17 residues. Trimming took 2 bases from V and 3 from J; bases not matched to a gene: 9.

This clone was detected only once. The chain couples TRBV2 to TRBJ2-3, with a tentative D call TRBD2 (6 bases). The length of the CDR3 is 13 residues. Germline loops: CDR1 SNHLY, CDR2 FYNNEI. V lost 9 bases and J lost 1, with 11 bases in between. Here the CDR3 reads CASIAERTDTQYF. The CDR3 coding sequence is TGTGCCAGTATAGCGGAACGCACAGATACGCAGTATTTT.

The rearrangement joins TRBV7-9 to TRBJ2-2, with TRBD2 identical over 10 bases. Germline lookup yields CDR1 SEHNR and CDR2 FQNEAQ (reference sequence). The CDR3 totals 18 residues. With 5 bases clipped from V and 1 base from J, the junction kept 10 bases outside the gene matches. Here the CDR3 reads CASSPRLAGEQNTGELFF. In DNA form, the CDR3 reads TGTGCCAGCAGCCCTCGGCTAGCGGGAGAGCAGAACACCGGGGAGCTGTTTTTT.

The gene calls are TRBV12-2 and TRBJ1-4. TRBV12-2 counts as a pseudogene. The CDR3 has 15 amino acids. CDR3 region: CASRLFGATNEKLFF. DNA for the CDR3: TGTGCAAGTCGCTTATTCGGGGCAACTAATGAAAAACTGTTTTTT.